These 11 T cell receptor beta chains were sequenced from one sample in a study of response to subunit inactivated influenza vaccine. TCRdb redid the calling of the RT-PCR reads with MiXCR, one entry per CDR3 protein. The sample lists about 540,000 distinct CDR3 sequences; approximately 24% were seen once. In addition, the sample was reused for a study of T cells expressing NK-cell markers. That paper adds: Researchers built TCR beta cDNA using 5'RACE template switching with UMIs.

Sequences were derived from CD4+ T cells sorted from PBMCs, sampled about 13 days after vaccination. The receptor source for this set is a man aged 45-60 years who received an inactivated influenza vaccine.

This clonotype was detected a few times. This rearrangement joins TRBV4-3 to TRBJ2-1; unclear D gene. V was shortened by 2 bases and J by 0 bases, with 11 bases between the two germline ends. Germline CDR1 is LGHNA and CDR2 is YSLEER. This CDR3 region has 16 residues. The CDR3 loop is CASSQKLASSYNEQFF. The CDR3 bases are TGCGCCAGCAGCCAAAAACTGGCAAGCTCCTACAATGAGCAGTTCTTC.

This clonotype was seen a handful of times. The gene calls are TRBV18 and TRBJ2-5, with 8 bases aligning to TRBD2. The CDR3 loop spans 16 amino acids. The germline CDR1 and CDR2 sequences are KGHSH and LQKENI. V trimming: 0 bases; J trimming: 5 bases; junction bases outside the gene matches: 8. CDR3 in amino acids: CASSPPLSGRWETQYF. Here the CDR3 DNA reads TGTGCCAGCTCACCACCGTTAAGCGGGAGATGGGAGACCCAGTACTTC.

The chain employs TRBV15 and TRBJ2-2; D tentatively reads TRBD1 or TRBD2 (6 bases each). V lost 1 base, J lost 2 bases, and 14 bases lay in between. The germline CDR1 and CDR2 sequences are LNHNV and YYDKDF (reference sequence). The CDR3 has 17 amino acids. The CDR3 loop is CATSRVNMGGNTGELFF. The CDR3 DNA reads TGTGCCACCAGCAGAGTTAATATGGGGGGCAACACCGGGGAGCTGTTTTTT.

This rearrangement joins TRBV7-6 to TRBJ2-3; D gene ambiguous. Germline-derived CDR1 and CDR2 are SGHVS and FNYEAQ. Trimming shortened V by 6 bases and J by 0 bases, and 10 bases separated the two germline ends. The CDR3 is 14 residues long. The CDR3 sequence: CASRPLSSTDTQYF. The CDR3 DNA reads as TGTGCCAGCAGGCCCCTATCTAGCACAGATACGCAGTATTTT.

The rearrangement uses TRBV15 and TRBJ1-2, with D hard to call. Trimming shortened V by 0 bases and J by 8 bases, and 16 bases separated the two germline ends. This CDR3 has 15 amino acids. CDR1 is LNHNV and CDR2 is YYDKDF in the germline V gene (reference sequence). DNA of the CDR3: TGTGCCACCAGCAGAGAAGGAGGGAACGGTGCGGGCTACACCTTC. Protein sequence: CATSREGGNGAGYTF.

This clonotype has only a few counts. The chain is built from TRBV3-1 and TRBJ1-6; D is ambiguous. Trimming removed 0 bases from V and 7 bases from J, with 7 bases in between. Germline CDR1 and CDR2: LGHDT and YNNKEL (reference sequence). The CDR3 totals 14 residues. The CDR3: CASSQDQRNSPLHF. In nucleotides, the CDR3 is TGTGCCAGCAGCCAAGATCAACGGAATTCACCCCTCCACTTT. Full variable domain (missing parts from reference TRBV3-1 and TRBJ1-6): DTAVSQTPKYLVTQMGNDKSIKCEQNLGHDTMYWYKQDSKKFLKIMFSYNNKELIINETVPNRFSPKSPDKAHLNLHINSLELGDSAVYFCASSQDQRNSPLHFGNGTRLTVT.

In this sample, this clonotype turned up a few times. This chain connects TRBV14 to TRBJ1-3, with D perhaps matching TRBD1 (5 bases). Germline assignment: CDR1 SGHDN and CDR2 FVKESK. CDR3 length equals 15 residues. V lost 1 base and J 4 bases, leaving 11 bases between the germline ends. CDR3 amino acids: CASSQVRGFGNTIYF. CDR3 DNA: TGTGCCAGCAGCCAAGTCCGGGGGTTCGGAAACACCATATATTTT.

This clonotype was counted only a few times. The V gene is TRBV6-2 or TRBV6-3, the J gene TRBJ2-7; TRBD1 might be the D (6 bases). V shed 0 bases and J shed 2 bases, with 11 bases lying between them. Germline-derived CDR1 and CDR2 are MNHEY and SVGEGT. The CDR3 length is 15 residues. CDR3 nucleotide sequence: TGTGCCAGCAGTTACTCGGAACAGGGAGCCTACGAGCAGTACTTC. Its translation is CASSYSEQGAYEQYF.

This clonotype came up a few times. The chain has TRBV28 and TRBJ2-1, with D hard to call. Per the germline V gene, CDR1 is MDHEN and CDR2 is SYDVKM. The CDR3 runs 16 residues. The V end lost 3 bases, the J end lost 8 bases, and 20 bases lay between the germline ends. CDR3 sequence reads: CASSLLGVRVADEQFF. CDR3 sequence (DNA): TGTGCCAGCAGTTTGCTGGGTGTCCGGGTGGCAGATGAGCAGTTCTTC.

The rearrangement uses TRBV15 and TRBJ1-2; a possible D gene is TRBD1 (6 bases). The CDR3 has 15 amino acids. The germline V gene encodes CDR1 LNHNV and CDR2 YYDKDF (reference sequence). Trimming took off 3 bases at V and 1 base at J, with 12 bases between the two ends. CDR3 coding DNA: TGTGCCACCAGCAGCCGAGGGGGGAGTAACTATGGCTACACCTTC. Amino acid sequence: CATSSRGGSNYGYTF.

This clonotype was seen only a few times. The CDR3 DNA reads as TGTGCCAGCAGCTTGCCCGTTTTAGATGAGCAGTTCTTC. It yields the protein CASSLPVLDEQFF. The J gene is TRBJ2-1, the V gene TRBV7-2; D is unresolved. V was cut by 3 bases and J by 8 bases, with 11 bases left in between. Germline CDR1 SGHTA, CDR2 FQGNSA. The CDR3 covers 13 residues.